The clone carrying this T cell receptor beta chain was counted a few times. Its antigen remains unknown. Samples came from healthy bone marrow donors. PCR used 60 Vbeta primers and 13 Jbeta primers. Profiling relied on immunoSEQ multiplex PCR, and the TCRdb table lists in-frame clones only, not all of them. The sample includes approximately 150,000 clones, around 75% of them seen just once. The sample is drawn from a study of cytomegalovirus exposure and HLA in healthy donors. Germline V lookup: CDR1 PRHDT, CDR2 FYEKMQ (reference sequence). V gave up 1 base and J gave up 4 bases, with 7 bases separating them. The CDR3 consists of 13 residues. Study-level points and caveats: The classifier reportedly diagnosed cytomegalovirus status with high specificity and sensitivity. The authors excluded some V segments, including TRBV6-2 and TRBV6-3, as indistinguishable.

The sequence was collected from a woman aged 30 to 39 in good health and CMV-seronegative. The V call is TRBV13, the J call TRBJ1-1; D remains unclear. Specimen: PBMCs. The CDR3 DNA follows: TGTGCCAGCAGCTTAGTCACAACCACTGAAGCTTTCTTT. Protein sequence: CASSLVTTTEAFF. Using reference TRBV13 and TRBJ1-1 for the parts outside the CDR3, the full variable domain is AAGVIQSPRHLIKEKRETATLKCYPIPRHDTVYWYQQGPGQDPQFLISFYEKMQSDKGSIPDRFSAQQFSDYHSELNMSSLELGDSALYFCASSLVTTTEAFFGQGTRLTVV.